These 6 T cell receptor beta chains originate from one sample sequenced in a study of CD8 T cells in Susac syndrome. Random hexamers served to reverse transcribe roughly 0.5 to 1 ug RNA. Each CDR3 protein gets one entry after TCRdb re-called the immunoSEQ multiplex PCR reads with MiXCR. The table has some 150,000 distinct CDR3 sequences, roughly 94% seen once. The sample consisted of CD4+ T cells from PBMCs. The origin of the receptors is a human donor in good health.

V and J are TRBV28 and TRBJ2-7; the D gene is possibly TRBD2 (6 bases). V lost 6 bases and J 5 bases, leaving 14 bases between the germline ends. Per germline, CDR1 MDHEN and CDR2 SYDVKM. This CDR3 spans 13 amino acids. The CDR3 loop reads CASRSGGPHEQYF. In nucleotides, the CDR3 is TGTGCCAGCAGGTCCGGGGGTCCCCACGAGCAGTACTTC. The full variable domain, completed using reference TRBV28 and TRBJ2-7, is DVKVTQSSRYLVKRTGEKVFLECVQDMDHENMFWYRQDPGLGLRLIYFSYDVKMKEKGDIPEGYSVSREKKERFSLILESASTNQTSMYLCASRSGGPHEQYFGPGTRLTVT.

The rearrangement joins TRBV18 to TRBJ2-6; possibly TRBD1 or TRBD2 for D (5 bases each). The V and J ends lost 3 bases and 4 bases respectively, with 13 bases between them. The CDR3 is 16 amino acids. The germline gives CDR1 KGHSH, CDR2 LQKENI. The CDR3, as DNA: TGTGCCAGCTCACCGGGGGATCGGGGCGGGGCCAACGTCCTGACTTTC. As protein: CASSPGDRGGANVLTF.

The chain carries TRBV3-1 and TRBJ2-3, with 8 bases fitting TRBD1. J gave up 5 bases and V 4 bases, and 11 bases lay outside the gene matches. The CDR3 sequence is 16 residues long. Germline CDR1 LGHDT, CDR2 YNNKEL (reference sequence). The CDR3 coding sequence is TGTGCCAGCAGCCCGCTTCGGACAGGGTATCAAGATACGCAGTATTTT. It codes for CASSPLRTGYQDTQYF.

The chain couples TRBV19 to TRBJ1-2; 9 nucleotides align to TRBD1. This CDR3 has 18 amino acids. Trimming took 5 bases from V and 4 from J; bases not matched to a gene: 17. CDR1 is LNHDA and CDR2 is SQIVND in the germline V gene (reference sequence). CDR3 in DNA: TGTGCCAGTAGTGCCTCCGGGACAGGGCTGTTTGTTGGCTATGGCTACACCTTC. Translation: CASSASGTGLFVGYGYTF.

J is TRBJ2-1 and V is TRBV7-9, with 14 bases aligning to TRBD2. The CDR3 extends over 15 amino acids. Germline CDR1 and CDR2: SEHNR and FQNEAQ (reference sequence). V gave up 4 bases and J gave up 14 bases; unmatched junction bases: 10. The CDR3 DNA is TGTGCCAGCAGCTCGGGACTAGCGGGAGTATCTCCAGAGTTCTTC. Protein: CASSSGLAGVSPEFF.

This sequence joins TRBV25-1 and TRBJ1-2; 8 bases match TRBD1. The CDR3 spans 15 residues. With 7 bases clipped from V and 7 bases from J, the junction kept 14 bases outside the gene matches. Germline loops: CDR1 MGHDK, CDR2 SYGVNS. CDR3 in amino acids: CASTEDRAGGGGYTF. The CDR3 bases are TGTGCCAGCACCGAGGACAGGGCTGGAGGGGGTGGCTACACCTTC.